This T cell receptor beta chain appears in the sequencing data of a study of T cell responses to AZD1222 COVID-19 vaccine. Study-wide results and caveats: Reportedly, close to half of spike-specific TCRs are directed against unmutated variant regions.

On this clone: No antigen is known for it.

Sequenced by immunoSEQ multiplex PCR; TCRdb stores in-frame clones only, minus some. The sample has 84,000 or so clones; 88% are singletons. The CDR3 contains 15 residues. CDR1 is SEHNR, CDR2 FQNEAQ, per germline (reference sequence). J lost 10 bases, V lost 5 bases, and 14 bases had no gene match. The J gene is TRBJ1-1, the V gene TRBV7-9, with 9 positions matching TRBD1. The sample in question was peripheral blood, obtained on day 0 of MenACWY control vaccination. The sequence was collected from an adult in good health. The CDR3 spells CASSPPTGGFSIAFF. In DNA form, the CDR3 reads TGTGCCAGCAGCCCCCCGACAGGGGGTTTTAGCATAGCTTTCTTT.